This TCR beta chain is from a study of blood T cell repertoires in COVID-19. Study in general: COVID-19 samples from acute and convalescent phases originated in the United States, Italy and Spain. Sample material is recorded as cDNA or gDNA derived from T cells, B-cell-depleted T cells, or PBMCs.

V lost 5 bases and J lost 4, with 11 bases in between. Germline lookup yields CDR1 SGHNT and CDR2 YENEEA. The CDR3 is 13 residues long. As handled by the study authors: Cell counts per sample came from amplifying reference gene primers. Sequencing was performed with immunoSEQ multiplex PCR; in TCRdb, only in-frame clones are kept and a portion is missing. V, J and clone size derive from that table, while D and trimming were established from the DNA sequence. The sample comprises some 490,000 clones, approximately 90% of which are singletons, and roughly 8% rests with the top ten. The genes are TRBV11-3 and TRBJ1-1, with TRBD1 as a possible D gene (5 bases). The material sequenced was PBMCs or T cells enriched from blood (not recorded which). The sequence was collected from a woman aged 60 to 75 who had recovered from COVID-19. The CDR3 region is CASSAPGGTEAFF. The DNA of the CDR3 is TGTGCCAGCAGCGCCCCCGGGGGCACTGAAGCTTTCTTT.